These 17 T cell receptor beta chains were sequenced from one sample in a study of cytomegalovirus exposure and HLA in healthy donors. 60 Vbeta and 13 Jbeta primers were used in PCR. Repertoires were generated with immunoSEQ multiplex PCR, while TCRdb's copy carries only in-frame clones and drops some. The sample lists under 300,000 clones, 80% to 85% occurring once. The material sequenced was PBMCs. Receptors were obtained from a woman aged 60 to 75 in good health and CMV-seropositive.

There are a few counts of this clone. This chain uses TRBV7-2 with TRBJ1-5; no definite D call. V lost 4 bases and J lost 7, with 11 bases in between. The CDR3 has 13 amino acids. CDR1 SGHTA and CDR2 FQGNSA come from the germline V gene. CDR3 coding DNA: TGTGCCAGCAGCTACGCAACAACCCAGCCCCAGCATTTT. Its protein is CASSYATTQPQHF. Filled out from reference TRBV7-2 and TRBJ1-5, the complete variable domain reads GAGVSQSPSNKVTEKGKDVELRCDPISGHTALYWYRQSLGQGLEFLIYFQGNSAPDKSGLPSDRFSAERTGGSVSTLTIQRTQQEDSAVYLCASSYATTQPQHFGDGTRLSIL.

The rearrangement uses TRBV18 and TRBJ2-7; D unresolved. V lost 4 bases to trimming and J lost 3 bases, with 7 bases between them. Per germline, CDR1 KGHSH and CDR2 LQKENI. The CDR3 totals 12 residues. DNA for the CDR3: TGTGCCAGCTCACTCGACAACTACGAGCAGTACTTC. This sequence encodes CASSLDNYEQYF.

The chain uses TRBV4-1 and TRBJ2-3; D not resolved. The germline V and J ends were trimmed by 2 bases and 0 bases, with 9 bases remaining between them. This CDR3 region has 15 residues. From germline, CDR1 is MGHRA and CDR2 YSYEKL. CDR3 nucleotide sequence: TGCGCCAGCAGCCAACCGGGTTCTAGCACAGATACGCAGTATTTT. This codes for CASSQPGSSTDTQYF.

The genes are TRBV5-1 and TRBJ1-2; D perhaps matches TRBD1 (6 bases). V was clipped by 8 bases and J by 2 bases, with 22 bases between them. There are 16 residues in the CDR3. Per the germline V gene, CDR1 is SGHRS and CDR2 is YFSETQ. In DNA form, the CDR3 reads TGCGCCAGTATGGGCCCTACGGGACACTTGAACTATGGCTACACCTTC. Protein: CASMGPTGHLNYGYTF.

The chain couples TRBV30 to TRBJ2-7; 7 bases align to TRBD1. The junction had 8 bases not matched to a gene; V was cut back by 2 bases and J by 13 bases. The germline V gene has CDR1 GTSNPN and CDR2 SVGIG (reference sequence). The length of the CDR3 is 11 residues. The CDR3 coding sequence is TGTGCCTGGAGTCGAGACAGGGTCAGCTACTTC. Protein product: CAWSRDRVSYF.

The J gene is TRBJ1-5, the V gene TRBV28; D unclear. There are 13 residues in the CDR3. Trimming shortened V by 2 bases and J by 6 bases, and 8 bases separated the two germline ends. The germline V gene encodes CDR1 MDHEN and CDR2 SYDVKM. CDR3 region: CASSLTGSQPQHF. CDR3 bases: TGTGCCAGCAGTTTAACCGGGTCTCAGCCCCAGCATTTT.

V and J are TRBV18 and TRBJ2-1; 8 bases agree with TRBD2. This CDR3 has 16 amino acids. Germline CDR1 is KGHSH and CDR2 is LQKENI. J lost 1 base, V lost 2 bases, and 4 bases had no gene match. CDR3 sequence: CASSPGSGSSYNEQFF. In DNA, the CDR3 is TGTGCCAGCTCACCAGGGAGCGGGAGTTCCTACAATGAGCAGTTCTTC.

The CDR3 region is CASSPWTGSNTEAFF. The CDR3 region has the DNA TGTGCCAGTAGTCCCTGGACGGGATCGAACACTGAAGCTTTCTTT. The chain joins TRBV19 to TRBJ1-1; no definite D call. Trimming left V 5 bases short and J 1 base short, with 14 bases between. CDR3 size: 15 residues. Germline CDR1 LNHDA, CDR2 SQIVND (reference sequence).

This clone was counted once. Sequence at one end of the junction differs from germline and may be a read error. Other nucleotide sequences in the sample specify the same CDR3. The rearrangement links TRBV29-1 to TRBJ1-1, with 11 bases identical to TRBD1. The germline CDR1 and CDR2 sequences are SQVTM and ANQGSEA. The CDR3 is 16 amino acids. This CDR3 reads CSVEEMWDRGNTEAFF. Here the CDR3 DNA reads TGCAGCGTTGAAGAGATGTGGGACAGGGGGAACACTGAAGCCTTCTTT.

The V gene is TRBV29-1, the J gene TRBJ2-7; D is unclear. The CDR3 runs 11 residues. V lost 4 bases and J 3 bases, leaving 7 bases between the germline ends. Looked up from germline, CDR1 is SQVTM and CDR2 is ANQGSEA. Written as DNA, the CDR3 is TGCAGCGTTGTATTAAACTACGAGCAGTACTTC. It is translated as CSVVLNYEQYF.

CDR3 DNA: TGTGCCAGCAGCCCTTCAAGGTGGGGACAGGGTAACGAGCAGTACTTC. This gives the protein CASSPSRWGQGNEQYF. This chain joins TRBV9 and TRBJ2-7; the match to TRBD1 covers 9 bases. Trimming at V came to 4 bases and at J to 5 bases, leaving 13 bases not matched to a gene. This CDR3 region has 16 residues. The germline V gene has CDR1 SGDLS and CDR2 YYNGEE.

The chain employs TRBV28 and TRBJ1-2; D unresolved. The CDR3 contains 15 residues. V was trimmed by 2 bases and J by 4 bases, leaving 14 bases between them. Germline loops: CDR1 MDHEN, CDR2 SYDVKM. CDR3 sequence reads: CASSLTEHHLYGYTF. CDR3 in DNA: TGTGCCAGCAGTTTAACCGAGCATCACCTCTATGGCTACACCTTC.

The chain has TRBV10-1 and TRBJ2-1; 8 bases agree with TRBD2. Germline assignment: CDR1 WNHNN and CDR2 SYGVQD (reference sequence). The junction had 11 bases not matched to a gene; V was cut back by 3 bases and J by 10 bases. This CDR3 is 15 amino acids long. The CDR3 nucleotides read TGCGCCAGCAGTGATGGGATGAGCGGGAGTTTGGAGCAGTTCTTC. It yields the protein CASSDGMSGSLEQFF.

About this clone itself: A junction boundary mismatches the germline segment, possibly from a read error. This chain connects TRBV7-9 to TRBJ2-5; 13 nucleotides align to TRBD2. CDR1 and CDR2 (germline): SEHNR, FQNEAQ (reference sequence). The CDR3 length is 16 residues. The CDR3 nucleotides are TGTTCCAGCAGCATGACTAGCGGGAGGCCACTAGGGACCCAGTACTTC. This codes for CSSSMTSGRPLGTQYF.

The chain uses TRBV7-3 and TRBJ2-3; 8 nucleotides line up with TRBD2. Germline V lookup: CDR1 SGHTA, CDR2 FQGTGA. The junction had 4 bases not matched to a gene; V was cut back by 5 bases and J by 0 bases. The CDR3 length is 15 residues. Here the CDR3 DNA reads TGTGCCAGCAGCGCGCGGGGGGCGAGCACAGATACGCAGTATTTT. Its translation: CASSARGASTDTQYF.

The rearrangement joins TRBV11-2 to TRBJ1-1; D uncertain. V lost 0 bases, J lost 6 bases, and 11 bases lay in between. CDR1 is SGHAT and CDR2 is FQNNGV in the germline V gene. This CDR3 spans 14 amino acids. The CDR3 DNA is TGTGCCAGCAGCTTAGACCCGGGGAGGGCTGAAGCTTTCTTT. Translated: CASSLDPGRAEAFF.

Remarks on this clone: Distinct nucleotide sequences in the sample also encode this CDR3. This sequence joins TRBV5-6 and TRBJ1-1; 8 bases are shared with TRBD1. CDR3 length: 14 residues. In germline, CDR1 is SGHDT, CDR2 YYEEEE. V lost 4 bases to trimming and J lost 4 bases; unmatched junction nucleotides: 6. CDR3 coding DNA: TGTGCCAGCAGCCTGGAACAGGGGGGCACTGAAGCTTTCTTT. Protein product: CASSLEQGGTEAFF. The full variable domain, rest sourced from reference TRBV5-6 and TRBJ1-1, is DAGVTQSPTHLIKTRGQQVTLRCSPKSGHDTVSWYQQALGQGPQFIFQYYEEEERQRGNFPDRFSGHQFPNYSSELNVNALLLGDSALYLCASSLEQGGTEAFFGQGTRLTVV.